This entry lists 16 T cell receptor beta chains sequenced from one sample in a study of CXCR3-negative and CXCR3-positive naive CD8 T cells. These receptors have no known antigen. The study, taken as a whole, reports: Higher TRB CDR3 hydrophobicity marked CXCR3-positive naive cells relative to CXCR3-negative naive cells.

All TRB cDNA libraries came from 5' RACE performed with UMI labels. TCRdb derives one entry per CDR3 protein from the 5' RACE reads, leaving out DNA. The listing contains 150,000 to 180,000 distinct CDR3 sequences. Input material: naive CXCR3+ CD8+ T cells from blood. This sample's subset: CD45RO-CCR7+CD27+CD95- naive CD8+ T cells expressing CXCR3 (TNR3+). All receptors derive from a human donor in good health. Some clones in this sample may be carry-over from other donors' samples.

V usage is TRBV20-1 and J usage is TRBJ1-1. The CDR3 spans 12 residues. Germline-derived CDR1 and CDR2 are DFQATT and SNEGSKA (reference sequence). CDR3: CSVREGDTEAFF.

The CDR3 here is CASSLVLGTSVYEQYF. J is TRBJ2-7 and V is TRBV7-9; TCRdb proposes TRBD1, but this gene call is untestable without DNA. This CDR3 region has 16 residues. Per the germline V gene, CDR1 is SEHNR and CDR2 is FQNEAQ (reference sequence).

The chain carries TRBV5-1 and TRBJ1-3. The CDR3 has 12 amino acids. Germline V CDR1 and CDR2: SGHRS, YFSETQ. The chain's CDR3 is CASSLYGNTIYF.

This sequence joins TRBV6-2 or TRBV6-3 and TRBJ2-7. Germline CDR1 reads MNHEY; CDR2 reads SVGEGT. The CDR3 is made up of 14 amino acids. This CDR3 is CASGEYREFYEQYF.

The chain recombines TRBV15 with TRBJ2-1; TCRdb lists TRBD1, though no DNA is available to test this call. This CDR3 has 15 amino acids. Germline-derived CDR1 and CDR2 are LNHNV and YYDKDF (reference sequence). CDR3: CATSRDRDIDNEQFF.

This sequence joins TRBV27 and TRBJ1-1. The CDR3 length is 13 residues. Germline CDR1 and CDR2: MNHEY and SMNVEV (reference sequence). The CDR3 protein is CASSQGRNTEAFF.

V usage is TRBV27 and J usage is TRBJ2-7; TCRdb's D call, TRBD2, is unchecked because there is no DNA. From germline, CDR1 is MNHEY and CDR2 SMNVEV (reference sequence). This CDR3 contains 14 residues. The CDR3 loop is CASSMGIAGRKQYF.

This CDR3 reads CASSERLAGENIQYF. The chain recombines TRBV6-1 with TRBJ2-4; without DNA, the TCRdb call of TRBD2 cannot be checked. The CDR3 runs 15 residues. Germline lookup yields CDR1 MNHNS and CDR2 SASEGT.

The V call is TRBV11-2, the J call TRBJ2-3. The CDR3 contains 11 residues. CDR1 SGHAT and CDR2 FQNNGV come from the germline V gene. The CDR3 loop is CASSFSYTQYF.

This rearrangement joins TRBV29-1 to TRBJ1-4. Germline V CDR1 and CDR2: SQVTM, ANQGSEA. This CDR3 is 11 amino acids long. CDR3 loop: CSAPMGEKLFF.

The chain recombines TRBV25-1 with TRBJ1-1; no DNA is available, so the TRBD1 call from TCRdb remains unchecked. Germline CDR1 reads MGHDK; CDR2 reads SYGVNS. The CDR3 totals 15 residues. The CDR3 sequence is CANKTDSNMNTEAFF. The variable domain in full, with the rest retrieved from reference TRBV25-1 and TRBJ1-1, is EADIYQTPRYLVIGTGKKITLECSQTMGHDKMYWYQQDPGMELHLIHYSYGVNSTEKGDLSSESTVSRIRTEHFPLTLESARPSHTSQYLCANKTDSNMNTEAFFGQGTRLTVV.

J is TRBJ2-1 and V is TRBV5-4; no DNA is available, so the TRBD1 call from TCRdb remains unchecked. Germline CDR1 and CDR2: SGHNT and YYREEE (reference sequence). CDR3 length: 14 residues. CDR3 amino acids: CASSGTGAYNEQFF.

This chain joins TRBV7-9 and TRBJ2-5; with no DNA, the TCRdb D assignment of TRBD2 cannot be verified. Looked up from germline, CDR1 is SEHNR and CDR2 is FQNEAQ (reference sequence). The CDR3 runs to 16 residues. CDR3 amino acids: CASSGTSGRPQETQYF.

This CDR3 reads CASSLVTRLSNTGELFF. The chain recombines TRBV7-9 with TRBJ2-2; the TRBD2 assignment by TCRdb is unverifiable without DNA. The CDR3 length is 17 residues. Germline CDR1 SEHNR, CDR2 FQNEAQ (reference sequence).

The chain recombines TRBV4-1 with TRBJ1-4. This CDR3 is 16 amino acids long. Germline V gene data show CDR1 as MGHRA and CDR2 as YSYEKL. The CDR3 loop is CASSPSLGSLNEKLFF.

V and J are TRBV11-2 and TRBJ1-2; the D call of TRBD1 rests on TCRdb alone, since no DNA is present to check it. The CDR3 consists of 14 residues. Germline assignment: CDR1 SGHAT and CDR2 FQNNGV. CDR3 loop: CASSSRQGAGGYTF.